A single T cell receptor beta chain is shown here with its context. Its antigen is as yet unknown. From germline, CDR1 is SQVTM and CDR2 ANQGSEA. There are 15 residues in the CDR3. V lost 3 bases and J lost 6; bases outside the gene matches: 7. This record belongs to a study of cytomegalovirus exposure and HLA in healthy donors. Study as a whole: Ancestry clustering placed about 86% of more than 350 genotyped donors in the Caucasian-associated cluster.

The PCR ran on 60 Vbeta and 13 Jbeta primers. Sequencing was performed with immunoSEQ multiplex PCR; in TCRdb, only in-frame clones are kept and a portion is missing. The sample has 85,000 to 130,000 clones; roughly 80% are singletons. The study, taken as a whole, reports: Researchers catalogued some 160 TCR beta chains as cytomegalovirus-associated.

The receptor was derived from a man in his forties or fifties in good health and CMV-seronegative. Material for sequencing was PBMCs. The V call is TRBV29-1, the J call TRBJ2-2; 10 bases match TRBD2. The CDR3 DNA is TGCAGCGTTGACACTAGCGGGGACGGTGCCGGGGAGCTGTTTTTT. It codes for CSVDTSGDGAGELFF.